The T cell receptor beta chain under discussion was sequenced for a study of blood T cell repertoires in COVID-19. For the study at large: COVID-19 samples collected from the United States, Italy and Spain covered acute and convalescent phases.

The method was immunoSEQ multiplex PCR; TCRdb's version includes in-frame clones alone and lacks a portion of them. The table includes about 300,000 clones, roughly nine tenths detected once. The CDR3 has 17 amino acids. The germline CDR1 and CDR2 sequences are SGHTA and FQGNSA. After removal of 1 base from V and 3 bases from J, the junction contained 9 bases not matched to a gene. The material sequenced was peripheral blood. This receptor was obtained from a woman aged 25 to 45 with COVID-19, enrolled during active disease. This chain links TRBV7-2 with TRBJ1-2, with TRBD1 identical over 9 bases. The CDR3 reads CASSLDLTGDRDYGYTF. CDR3 in DNA: TGTGCCAGCAGCTTAGACCTGACAGGGGACAGGGACTATGGCTACACCTTC.